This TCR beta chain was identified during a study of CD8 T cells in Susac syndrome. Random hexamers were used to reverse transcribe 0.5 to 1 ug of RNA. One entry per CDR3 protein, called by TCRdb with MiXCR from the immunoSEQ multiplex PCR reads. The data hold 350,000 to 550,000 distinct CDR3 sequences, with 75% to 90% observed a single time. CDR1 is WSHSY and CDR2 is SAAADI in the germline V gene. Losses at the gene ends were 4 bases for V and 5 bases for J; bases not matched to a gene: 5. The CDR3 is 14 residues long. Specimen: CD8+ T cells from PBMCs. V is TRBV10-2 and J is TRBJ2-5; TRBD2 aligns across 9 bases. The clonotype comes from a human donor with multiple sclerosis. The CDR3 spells CASSAVAGAETQYF. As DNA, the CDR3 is TGCGCCAGCAGTGCGGTAGCGGGAGCGGAGACCCAGTACTTC.